Below, 14 T cell receptor beta chains from the same sample are listed, as sequenced in a study of T cell repertoires in cytomegalovirus infection (dated 2019 in TCRdb). Sequencer: Illumina HiSeq 1500. The public sequencing data were trimmed at Q25 with fastp and processed into clonotypes with MiXCR by TCRdb, which kept only in-frame beta chains. Rows merge per CDR3 protein into single entries with the most common DNA and genes. This sample gives roughly 300,000 distinct CDR3 sequences in total; around 25% of them show up just once. The ten largest clones represent approximately 15% of the sample. The specimen sequenced was PBMCs. Receptors originate from a human donor in good health (CMV status not recorded). Some clones in this sample may be carry-over from other donors' samples.

V and J are TRBV5-1 and TRBJ2-7, with D hard to call. Per the germline V gene, CDR1 is SGHRS and CDR2 is YFSETQ. The CDR3 is 12 amino acids. Trimming removed 1 base from V and 6 bases from J, with 8 bases in between. The DNA for the CDR3 is TGCGCCAGCAGCTTGATGGGCTCCGAGCAGTACTTC. The encoded protein is CASSLMGSEQYF.

This clonotype was picked up a small number of times. The rearrangement uses TRBV5-1 and TRBJ1-6; D gene unclear. Trimming took 4 bases from V and 8 from J, leaving 16 bases between them. Germline CDR1 and CDR2: SGHRS and YFSETQ. This CDR3 comprises 15 residues. CDR3 loop: CASSPREGMDSPLHF. The CDR3 DNA reads as TGCGCCAGCAGCCCCCGAGAGGGTATGGATTCACCCCTCCACTTT.

This clonotype was recorded many times. The rearrangement joins TRBV7-2 to TRBJ1-2; D is ambiguous. Trimming took off 1 base at V and 10 bases at J, with 13 bases between the two ends. Germline V lookup: CDR1 SGHTA, CDR2 FQGNSA. CDR3 size: 13 residues. In DNA form, the CDR3 reads TGTGCCAGCAGCTTAGGGTTCGGCGGGGACTACACCTTC. Translation: CASSLGFGGDYTF. Looking up the rest from reference TRBV7-2 and TRBJ1-2 gives the full variable domain: GAGVSQSPSNKVTEKGKDVELRCDPISGHTALYWYRQSLGQGLEFLIYFQGNSAPDKSGLPSDRFSAERTGGSVSTLTIQRTQQEDSAVYLCASSLGFGGDYTFGSGTRLTVV.

The rearrangement joins TRBV6-5 to TRBJ1-3; D perhaps matches TRBD1 (5 bases). CDR3 length equals 16 residues. Trimming cost V 2 bases and J 0 bases, with 11 bases left between them. CDR1 is MNHEY, CDR2 SVGAGI, per germline. The CDR3 reads CASSYLQGSSGNTIYF. The CDR3 bases are TGTGCCAGCAGTTACCTTCAGGGAAGCTCTGGAAACACCATATATTTT.

The chain uses TRBV2 and TRBJ2-7; tentative D call: TRBD1 (5 bases). Per germline, CDR1 SNHLY and CDR2 FYNNEI. V was trimmed by 5 bases and J by 4 bases, leaving 12 bases between them. This CDR3 comprises 13 residues. CDR3: CASSMQGQYEQYF. CDR3 DNA sequence: TGTGCCAGCAGTATGCAGGGCCAATACGAGCAGTACTTC.

This clonotype was observed a handful of times. The rearrangement links TRBV30 to TRBJ2-4; 7 nucleotides match TRBD1. CDR1 is GTSNPN, CDR2 SVGIG, per germline (reference sequence). V shed 4 bases and J 2 bases; nucleotides not matched to a gene: 11. This CDR3 is 16 amino acids long. The CDR3 region has the DNA TGTGCCTGGAAAGGGGGCGCGACACTGTCCAAAAACATTCAGTACTTC. Residues: CAWKGGATLSKNIQYF.

The V gene is TRBV19, the J gene TRBJ1-1; D gene unclear. The V end was cut by 6 bases, the J end by 1 base, with 9 bases between. There are 13 residues in the CDR3. Germline V gene sequence: CDR1 LNHDA, CDR2 SQIVND (reference sequence). For the CDR3, the DNA is TGTGCCAGTAGAGGTCGGGGGAACACTGAAGCTTTCTTT. It is translated as CASRGRGNTEAFF. Looking up the rest from reference TRBV19 and TRBJ1-1 gives the full variable domain: DGGITQSPKYLFRKEGQNVTLSCEQNLNHDAMYWYRQDPGQGLRLIYYSQIVNDFQKGDIAEGYSVSREKKESFPLTVTSAQKNPTAFYLCASRGRGNTEAFFGQGTRLTVV.

This chain connects TRBV28 to TRBJ1-1; 8 nucleotides line up with TRBD1. CDR1 and CDR2 from the germline V gene are MDHEN and SYDVKM. The CDR3 has 14 residues. V gave up 6 bases and J gave up 2 bases; unmatched junction bases: 5. The CDR3 protein is CASRVTGVNTEAFF. In nucleotides, the CDR3 is TGTGCCAGCAGGGTGACAGGGGTAAACACTGAAGCTTTCTTT.

This chain links TRBV2 with TRBJ2-7; D not resolved. The V end was cut by 3 bases, the J end by 6 bases, with 9 bases between. The CDR3 runs to 12 residues. CDR1 is SNHLY and CDR2 is FYNNEI in the germline V gene. The CDR3 is CASSDSFGEQYF. The DNA of the CDR3 is TGTGCCAGCAGTGACAGTTTTGGCGAGCAGTACTTC. Full variable domain (rest looked up from reference TRBV2 and TRBJ2-7): EPEVTQTPSHQVTQMGQEVILRCVPISNHLYFYWYRQILGQKVEFLVSFYNNEISEKSEIFDDQFSVERPDGSNFTLKIRSTKLEDSAMYFCASSDSFGEQYFGPGTRLTVT.

Concerning this clonotype: Because the CDR3's place on the DNA is in doubt, the DNA is left out and the CDR3 is given as listed by TCRdb. V usage is TRBV12-3 or TRBV12-4 and J usage is TRBJ2-7; the tabulated D call, TRBD1, remains unverified against the DNA. The CDR3 spans 14 residues, counting both ends. CDR3 protein: CASILGTGSYEQYF.

There are a few counts of this clonotype. V and J are TRBV5-1 and TRBJ1-1; TRBD1 matches 8 bases. V lost 0 bases, J lost 7 bases, and 8 bases stayed unmatched. The germline V gene has CDR1 SGHRS and CDR2 YFSETQ. The CDR3 runs to 15 residues. The CDR3 loop is CASSLAPGGSGEAFF. The CDR3 DNA sequence: TGCGCCAGCAGCTTGGCCCCAGGGGGCTCTGGTGAAGCTTTCTTT. Using reference TRBV5-1 and TRBJ1-1 for the parts outside the CDR3, the full variable domain is KAGVTQTPRYLIKTRGQQVTLSCSPISGHRSVSWYQQTPGQGLQFLFEYFSETQRNKGNFPGRFSGRQFSNSRSEMNVSTLELGDSALYLCASSLAPGGSGEAFFGQGTRLTVV.

This clonotype turned up a few times. The V gene is TRBV20-1, the J gene TRBJ1-1; no clear D. CDR1 is DFQATT, CDR2 SNEGSKA, per germline (reference sequence). The ends were cut back, 3 bases at V and 4 bases at J, with 3 bases in the middle. The CDR3 spans 10 residues. CDR3 bases: TGCAGTGCTAGGTTCACTGAAGCTTTCTTT. It codes for CSARFTEAFF.

The table lists this clonotype with a few counts. V gene TRBV7-2 combines with J gene TRBJ1-2, with D perhaps matching TRBD1 (5 bases). The CDR3 extends over 15 amino acids. V lost 5 bases, J lost 7 bases, and 20 bases lay in between. The germline gives CDR1 SGHTA, CDR2 FQGNSA. The CDR3 spells CASSRVNRRGFGYTF. The CDR3 nucleotides read TGTGCCAGCAGCCGGGTAAACCGCCGGGGCTTTGGCTACACCTTC.

The chain links TRBV7-4 to TRBJ1-5; 7 bases are shared with TRBD1. V lost 5 bases and J lost 1; bases outside the gene matches: 8. The CDR3 totals 16 residues. The germline V gene encodes CDR1 SGHVT and CDR2 SQSDAQ. The CDR3 loop reads CASSPGGGWSNQPQHF. For the CDR3, the DNA is TGTGCCAGCAGCCCCGGAGGGGGCTGGAGCAATCAGCCCCAGCATTTT.